The clone carrying this T cell receptor (beta chain) was detected once. Its antigen is still unknown. This sample stems from a study of cytomegalovirus exposure and HLA in healthy donors. Sequenced by immunoSEQ multiplex PCR; TCRdb stores in-frame clones only, minus some. The sample holds fewer than 200,000 clones, approximately 86% seen once. V was clipped by 3 bases and J by 0 bases, with 12 bases between them. This CDR3 has 16 residues. CDR1 SGHTA and CDR2 FQGTGA come from the germline V gene. The study, taken as a whole, reports: Within the 120 or so validation repertoires, first-cohort TCR clusters tended to co-occur, according to a later analysis. In vitro experiments confirmed that a few CMV-associated chains were specific for CMV antigens. The study labeled more than 150 TCR beta chains cytomegalovirus-associated.

This chain connects TRBV7-3 to TRBJ2-1, with D possibly TRBD2 on 5 matching bases. Source material: PBMCs. The source is a man younger than 35 in good health and CMV-seropositive. The CDR3 DNA follows: TGTGCCAGCAGCTTGGAGGCTTCGAGCTCCTACAATGAGCAGTTCTTC. Residues: CASSLEASSSYNEQFF.